The present entry profiles one TCR beta chain with its context. The antigen remains unidentified. The sample comes from a study of T cell responses to AZD1222 COVID-19 vaccine. V lost 1 base to trimming and J lost 7 bases; unmatched junction nucleotides: 8. Per the germline V gene, CDR1 is SQVTM and CDR2 is ANQGSEA. The CDR3 spans 14 residues. Sequencing used immunoSEQ multiplex PCR; TCRdb keeps in-frame clones, though not all of them. The data contain tens of thousands of clones, about 93% of them singletons. Findings and limits, study-wide: Most donors were white British and more were female, and clonal diversity was possibly underestimated. Spike-specific TCR breadth and depth were elevated following two AZD1222 doses.

The chain is built from TRBV29-1 and TRBJ1-2; 8 nucleotides match TRBD1. Sequenced here: peripheral blood, sampled on day 0 of AZD1222 vaccination. This TCR came from an adult in good health. The CDR3 loop is CSVEVGQGKGGYTF. The CDR3 nucleotides are TGCAGCGTTGAAGTCGGACAGGGAAAAGGTGGCTACACCTTC.